The 10 T cell receptor beta chains in this list originate from one sample, sequenced in a study of beta chain features in type 1 diabetes. Study-wide results and caveats: Moderately but significantly shorter TCRB CDR3s were found in Type 1 diabetes patients in all four CD4+ subsets.

The authors reverse transcribed all of the isolated RNA, so sequencing captured expressed TCRB transcripts. Sequencing used immunoSEQ multiplex PCR; TCRdb keeps in-frame clones, though not all of them. The data contain 600,000 to 750,000 clones, about an eighth of them singletons. Which antigens these TCRs recognize remains unknown. Sequencing used naive CD4+ T cells from blood. All receptors derive from a man aged 25 to 40 with type 1 diabetes.

The chain combines TRBV10-3 with TRBJ1-2; possible D gene TRBD1, 5 bases. The germline gives CDR1 ENHRY, CDR2 SYGVKD. Trimming pared 8 bases from V and 6 bases from J, leaving 16 bases between. The CDR3 sequence is 13 residues long. CDR3: CAIQWADSDGYTF. The CDR3 bases are TGTGCCATCCAGTGGGCAGACAGCGATGGCTACACCTTC.

This clone came up a few times. V usage is TRBV6-5 and J usage is TRBJ2-3; 7 bases fit TRBD1. The CDR3 runs 16 residues. Looked up from germline, CDR1 is MNHEY and CDR2 is SVGAGI. Germline trimming cut 2 bases from V and 1 base from J; bases unmatched to any gene: 6. CDR3 residues: CASSYRVGTGTDTQYF. The CDR3 region has the DNA TGTGCCAGCAGTTACAGGGTCGGGACAGGCACAGATACGCAGTATTTT.

V is TRBV30 and J is TRBJ1-6; 7 nucleotides agree with TRBD1. The CDR3 extends over 17 amino acids. Germline lookup yields CDR1 GTSNPN and CDR2 SVGIG (reference sequence). V was clipped by 1 base and J by 0 bases; unmatched bases: 6. The CDR3 DNA is TGTGCCTGGAGTGCAACAGGGGCTAGCTCCTATAATTCACCCCTCCACTTT. Amino acids: CAWSATGASSYNSPLHF.

The chain combines TRBV6-5 with TRBJ2-7; D not certain. The V gene's germline CDR1 is MNHEY and CDR2 SVGAGI. Deletions cut 0 bases from V and 5 bases from J, with 14 bases between. The CDR3 is 15 amino acids. The CDR3 loop is CASSYSAQLSNEQYF. The CDR3 DNA reads as TGTGCCAGCAGTTACTCGGCCCAGTTGTCCAACGAGCAGTACTTC.

This clone occurred a few times. The rearrangement uses TRBV23-1 and TRBJ1-2, with D possibly matching TRBD1 (5 bases). TRBV23-1 is classed as an ORF, of uncertain function. The germline V and J ends were trimmed by 1 base and 2 bases, with 11 bases remaining between them. This CDR3 comprises 15 residues. The CDR3 nucleotides are TGCGCCAGCAGTCAATGGCCCCAGGGAAACTATGGCTACACCTTC. As protein: CASSQWPQGNYGYTF.

The chain links TRBV6-5 to TRBJ1-1, with D unresolved. Germline CDR1 reads MNHEY; CDR2 reads SVGAGI. V lost 5 bases and J lost 2, with 3 bases in between. The CDR3 is 11 residues long. The CDR3, as DNA: TGTGCCAGCAGTGTTAACACTGAAGCTTTCTTT. Translated, it gives CASSVNTEAFF.

The CDR3 region has the DNA TGTGCCAGCAGCCAATCAAACGGGCGGGTTAGATTCTCCGAAGAACTGTTTTTT. The encoded protein is CASSQSNGRVRFSEELFF. The V call is TRBV16, the J call TRBJ1-4; D is uncertain. V was cut by 0 bases and J by 12 bases, with 26 bases left in between. This CDR3 comprises 18 residues. Looked up from germline, CDR1 is KGHSY and CDR2 is FQNENV.

The J gene is TRBJ1-2, the V gene TRBV28; the match to TRBD1 covers 7 bases. Germline loops: CDR1 MDHEN, CDR2 SYDVKM. The J segment lost 4 bases and the V segment lost 5 bases, leaving 7 bases of the junction unmatched. CDR3 size: 14 residues. CDR3 amino acids: CASSPAGTAYGYTF. The CDR3 region has the DNA TGTGCCAGCAGTCCAGCTGGGACAGCCTATGGCTACACCTTC.

V usage is TRBV6-5 and J usage is TRBJ1-1; 7 nucleotides align to TRBD1. The CDR3 runs to 15 residues. With 4 bases clipped from V and 1 base from J, the junction kept 6 bases outside the gene matches. CDR1 is MNHEY, CDR2 SVGAGI, per germline. CDR3 in DNA: TGTGCCAGCAGTTCGACAGGGTCGCGGAACACTGAAGCTTTCTTT. Translated: CASSSTGSRNTEAFF.

This chain uses TRBV5-6 with TRBJ1-2; 7 bases are shared with TRBD1. After removal of 3 bases from V and 3 bases from J, the junction contained 2 bases not matched to a gene. Looked up from germline, CDR1 is SGHDT and CDR2 is YYEEEE. The CDR3 runs 13 residues. As DNA, the CDR3 is TGTGCCAGCAGCTGGGACAGAGACTATGGCTACACCTTC. It codes for CASSWDRDYGYTF.